A selection of T cell receptor beta chains follows, all from one sample in a study of T cells in localized non-small cell lung cancer. Generated by immunoSEQ multiplex PCR, the TCRdb table keeps only in-frame clones and is missing some. The sample holds roughly 21,000 clones, about nine tenths seen once. The sequencing here drew on peripheral blood, taken before any cancer treatment. Receptors were obtained from a woman aged 40-75 years with stage I lung adenocarcinoma. Both conserved end residues are part of each CDR3. The order of the fields is J gene, V gene, CDR3 protein.

j_call: TRBJ2-1; v_call: TRBV29-1; cdr3_aa: CIGTSGFEQFF
j_call: TRBJ2-5; v_call: TRBV30; cdr3_aa: CAWGGQGETQYF
j_call: TRBJ1-2; v_call: TRBV10-3; cdr3_aa: CAISGGQGTVYGYTF
j_call: TRBJ2-5; v_call: TRBV18; cdr3_aa: CASSLFRDSGETQYF
j_call: TRBJ1-2; v_call: TRBV27; cdr3_aa: CASSPHLTQLKYGYTF
j_call: TRBJ2-1; v_call: TRBV2; cdr3_aa: CASTQDWSSPEQFF
j_call: TRBJ2-4; v_call: TRBV19; cdr3_aa: CASSGGLAKNIQYF
j_call: TRBJ2-7; v_call: TRBV19; cdr3_aa: CASSIVAGLLGEQYF
j_call: TRBJ2-2; v_call: TRBV6-5; cdr3_aa: CASRAKGGTGELFF
j_call: TRBJ1-1; v_call: TRBV18; cdr3_aa: CASSRDRNFNTEAFF
j_call: TRBJ1-1; v_call: TRBV7-2; cdr3_aa: CASSNQRAHTEAFF
j_call: TRBJ2-1; v_call: TRBV7-9; cdr3_aa: CASSSKYSGIRSSYNEQFF
j_call: TRBJ2-7; v_call: TRBV9; cdr3_aa: CASSPRTSYEQYF
j_call: TRBJ1-4; v_call: TRBV7-2; cdr3_aa: CASSLAGMNEKLFF
j_call: TRBJ2-7; v_call: TRBV11-2; cdr3_aa: CASSLGGYGYEQYF
j_call: TRBJ1-4; v_call: TRBV9; cdr3_aa: CASSVGGPSNEKLFF
j_call: TRBJ2-3; v_call: TRBV7-8; cdr3_aa: CASSHLAGVGADTQYF
j_call: TRBJ1-1; v_call: TRBV30; cdr3_aa: CAWSVLNTEAFF
j_call: TRBJ2-1; v_call: TRBV28; cdr3_aa: CASSPGTGQRNEQFF
j_call: TRBJ2-2; v_call: TRBV7-9; cdr3_aa: CASSLEGAGELFF